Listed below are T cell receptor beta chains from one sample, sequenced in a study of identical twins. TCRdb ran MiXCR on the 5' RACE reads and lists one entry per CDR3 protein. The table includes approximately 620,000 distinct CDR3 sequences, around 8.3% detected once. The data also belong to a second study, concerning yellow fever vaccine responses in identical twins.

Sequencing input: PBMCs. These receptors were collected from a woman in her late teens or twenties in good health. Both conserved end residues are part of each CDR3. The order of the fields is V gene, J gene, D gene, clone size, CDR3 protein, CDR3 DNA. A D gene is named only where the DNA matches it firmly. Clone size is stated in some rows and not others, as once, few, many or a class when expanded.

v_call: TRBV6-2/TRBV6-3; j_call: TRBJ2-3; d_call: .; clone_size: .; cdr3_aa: CATGPGGADTQYF; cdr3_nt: TGTGCCACGGGACCAGGAGGCGCAGATACGCAGTATTTT
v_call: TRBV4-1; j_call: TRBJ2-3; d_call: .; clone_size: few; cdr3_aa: CASSHHLNTQYF; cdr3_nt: TGCGCCAGCAGCCACCACTTAAATACGCAGTATTTT
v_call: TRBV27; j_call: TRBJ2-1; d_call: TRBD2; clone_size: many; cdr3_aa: CASSLGSGRANEQFF; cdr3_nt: TGTGCCAGCAGTTTAGGGAGCGGGAGGGCAAATGAGCAGTTCTTC
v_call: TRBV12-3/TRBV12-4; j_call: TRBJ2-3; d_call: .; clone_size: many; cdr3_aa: CASSSTLPTQYF; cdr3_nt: TGTGCCAGCAGTTCGACTCTCCCAACGCAGTATTTT
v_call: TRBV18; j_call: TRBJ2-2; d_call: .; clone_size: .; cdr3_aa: CASSRQGAEGTGELFF; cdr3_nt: TGTGCCAGCTCACGCCAGGGAGCCGAGGGGACCGGGGAGCTGTTTTTT
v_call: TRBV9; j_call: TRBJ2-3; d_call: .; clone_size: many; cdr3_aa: CASSVDIGRGADTQYF; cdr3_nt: TGTGCCAGCAGCGTAGACATCGGACGGGGTGCAGATACGCAGTATTTT
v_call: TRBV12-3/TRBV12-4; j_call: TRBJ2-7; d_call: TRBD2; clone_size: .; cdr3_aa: CASSLRIRGIAGGDHEQYF; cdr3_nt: TGTGCCAGCAGTTTACGTATTCGGGGGATAGCGGGAGGGGATCACGAGCAGTACTTC
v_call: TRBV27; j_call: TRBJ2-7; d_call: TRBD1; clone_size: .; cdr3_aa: CASSFGQGFYEQYF; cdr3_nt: TGTGCCAGCAGTTTTGGACAGGGTTTCTACGAGCAGTACTTC
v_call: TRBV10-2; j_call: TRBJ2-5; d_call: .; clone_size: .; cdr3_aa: CASIGGQAGQETQYF; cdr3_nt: TGCGCCAGCATTGGGGGACAAGCCGGCCAAGAGACCCAGTACTTC
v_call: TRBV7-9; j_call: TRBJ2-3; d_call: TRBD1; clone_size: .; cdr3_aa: CASRFDRGTDTQYF; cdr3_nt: TGTGCCAGCAGATTCGACAGGGGTACAGATACGCAGTATTTT
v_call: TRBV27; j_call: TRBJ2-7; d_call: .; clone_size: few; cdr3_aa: CASSLTRGEGSFYEQYF; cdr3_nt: TGTGCCAGCAGCCTAACAAGGGGAGAGGGTTCTTTCTACGAGCAGTACTTC
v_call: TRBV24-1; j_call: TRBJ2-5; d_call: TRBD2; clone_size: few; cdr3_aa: CATSDYVGGRGETQYF; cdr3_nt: TGTGCCACCAGTGATTATGTCGGCGGGAGAGGAGAGACCCAGTACTTC
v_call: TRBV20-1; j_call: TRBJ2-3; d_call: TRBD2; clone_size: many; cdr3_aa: CSARGVGSGRTDTQYF; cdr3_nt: TGCAGTGCTAGAGGGGTTGGTAGCGGGAGAACAGATACGCAGTATTTT
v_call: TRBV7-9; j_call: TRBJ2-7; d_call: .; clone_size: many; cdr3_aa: CASSSPPGYEQYF; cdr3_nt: TGTGCCAGCAGCTCCCCCCCCGGCTACGAGCAGTACTTC
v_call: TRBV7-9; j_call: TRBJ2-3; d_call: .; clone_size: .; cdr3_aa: CASSGIGGTDTQYF; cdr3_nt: TGTGCCAGCAGCGGCATAGGGGGCACAGATACGCAGTATTTT
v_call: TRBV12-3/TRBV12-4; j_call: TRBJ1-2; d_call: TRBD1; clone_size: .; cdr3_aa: CASSGGQGNYGYTF; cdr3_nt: TGTGCCAGCAGTGGTGGACAGGGGAACTATGGCTACACCTTC
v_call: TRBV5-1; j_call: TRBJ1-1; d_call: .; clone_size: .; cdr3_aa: CASSLEGFASNTEAFF; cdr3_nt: TGCGCCAGCAGCTTGGAGGGCTTCGCCAGCAACACTGAAGCTTTCTTT